Detailed here is one T cell receptor (beta chain). Its antigen is not known. Other nucleotide sequences from this sample produce the same CDR3. The PCR had 60 Vbeta and 13 Jbeta primers. Measured with immunoSEQ multiplex PCR; TCRdb has only the in-frame clones, and not every one. The top ten clones hold around 0.7% of a sample with around 130,000 clones, about 76% of them seen once. This sample was taken from a study of cytomegalovirus exposure and HLA in healthy donors. Study observations and caveats: A reported reduction in N-insertions relative to the approximately 640-donor mean was seen in an Asian-associated ancestry cluster in a later analysis. Later genetic work tied a missense DCLRE1C variant to beta-chain V and J trimming. The authors later found TCR association rates varying by HLA locus, with DRB1 most and HLA-C fewest. Some TCR beta chains (more than 150 of them) were listed as cytomegalovirus-associated.

V shed 1 base, J shed 1 base, and the junction held 3 bases outside the gene matches. CDR3 length equals 15 residues. The germline V gene has CDR1 KGHSH and CDR2 LQKENI. Sequencing used PBMCs. The clonotype was recovered from a man between 18 and 29 years old in good health and CMV-seronegative. The chain uses TRBV18 and TRBJ1-1; 7 positions agree with TRBD1. The CDR3 here is CASSPQGQQNTEAFF. The CDR3 DNA is TGTGCCAGCTCACCACAGGGACAGCAGAACACTGAAGCTTTCTTT.